Each of the 29 T cell receptor beta chains below was sequenced from the same sample in a study of naive and memory T cell subsets. Both TRBC1 and TRBC2 were covered by a beta constant-region primer of two equimolar oligonucleotides. TCRdb recomputed calls from the UMI-ligation and nested PCR reads with MiXCR, one row per CDR3 protein. The profile covers tens of thousands of distinct CDR3 sequences, with 7% to 8% appearing a single time and around 1.6% taken by the ten largest. Sequenced input: central memory CD4+ T cells from blood. These receptors were obtained from a human donor in good health.

The V call is TRBV30, the J call TRBJ1-4; D is unresolved. Trimming shortened V by 2 bases and J by 4 bases, and 14 bases separated the two germline ends. Germline V gene lookup returns CDR1 GTSNPN and CDR2 SVGIG (reference sequence). CDR3 size: 15 residues. In DNA form, the CDR3 reads TGTGCCTGGAGTCGGGAAGCCGCTCTTAATGAAAAACTGTTTTTT. It codes for CAWSREAALNEKLFF. The entire variable domain, with the rest obtained from reference TRBV30 and TRBJ1-4, is as follows: SQTIHQWPATLVQPVGSPLSLECTVEGTSNPNLYWYRQAAGRGLQLLFYSVGIGQISSEVPQNLSASRPQDRQFILSSKKLLLSDSGFYLCAWSREAALNEKLFFGSGTQLSVL.

J is TRBJ2-3 and V is TRBV12-3 or TRBV12-4, with D uncertain. Trimming removed 6 bases at V and 3 bases at J, with 4 bases between. This CDR3 contains 11 residues. This CDR3 is CASSETDTQYF. The CDR3 nucleotides are TGTGCCAGCAGCGAAACAGATACGCAGTATTTT.

This clonotype was counted only a few times. V is TRBV2 and J is TRBJ1-1, with 7 positions matching TRBD1. The length of the CDR3 is 10 residues. With 7 bases clipped from V and 11 bases from J, the junction kept 4 bases outside the gene matches. Germline V gene lookup returns CDR1 SNHLY and CDR2 FYNNEI. The CDR3 bases are TGTGCCAGCAAGGGGGCACTGGCTTTCTTT. It translates to CASKGALAFF.

The table lists this clonotype with many counts. This chain joins TRBV6-2 or TRBV6-3 and TRBJ1-5; D unclear. CDR1 is MNHEY, CDR2 SVGEGT, per germline. The CDR3 loop spans 13 amino acids. Trimming took off 1 base at V and 4 bases at J, with 5 bases between the two ends. CDR3 protein: CASSYWKNQPQHF. In DNA, the CDR3 is TGTGCCAGCAGTTACTGGAAAAATCAGCCCCAGCATTTT.

This chain connects TRBV12-3 or TRBV12-4 to TRBJ2-1; 10 bases are shared with TRBD2. CDR3 length: 16 amino acids. After removal of 5 bases from V and 6 bases from J, the junction contained 10 bases not matched to a gene. CDR3 amino acids: CASSPPLVAGGNEQFF. CDR3 bases: TGTGCCAGCAGTCCCCCATTGGTAGCGGGAGGCAATGAGCAGTTCTTC.

A few counts support this clonotype. The chain combines TRBV6-1 with TRBJ2-1; D tentatively fits TRBD1 or TRBD2 (5 bases each). The V gene's germline CDR1 is MNHNS and CDR2 SASEGT. There are 18 residues in the CDR3. Trimming pared 6 bases from V and 0 bases from J, leaving 21 bases between. The CDR3, as DNA: TGTGCCAGCAGAAGACCACCGGGACCCATATCCTCCTACAATGAGCAGTTCTTC. As protein: CASRRPPGPISSYNEQFF.

The chain employs TRBV7-2 and TRBJ2-7; tentative D call: TRBD1 (5 bases). Deletions cut 2 bases from V and 5 bases from J, with 10 bases between. Germline values: CDR1 SGHTA, CDR2 FQGNSA. The CDR3 contains 13 residues. The CDR3: CASSLLQAHEQYF. The CDR3 DNA follows: TGTGCCAGCAGCTTACTACAGGCCCACGAGCAGTACTTC.

This clonotype was picked up many times. This chain uses TRBV5-1 with TRBJ2-1; 11 bases line up with TRBD2. The CDR3 consists of 14 residues. V lost 4 bases and J lost 10; bases outside the gene matches: 7. Looked up from germline, CDR1 is SGHRS and CDR2 is YFSETQ. CDR3 residues: CASSLTSGMGEQFF. The CDR3 DNA follows: TGCGCCAGCAGCCTGACTAGCGGGATGGGGGAGCAGTTCTTC. Supplemented by reference TRBV5-1 and TRBJ2-1, the full variable domain reads KAGVTQTPRYLIKTRGQQVTLSCSPISGHRSVSWYQQTPGQGLQFLFEYFSETQRNKGNFPGRFSGRQFSNSRSEMNVSTLELGDSALYLCASSLTSGMGEQFFGPGTRLTVL.

There are many counts of this clonotype. The chain combines TRBV7-2 with TRBJ1-1, with a tentative D call TRBD1 (6 bases). V gave up 8 bases and J gave up 0 bases, with 10 bases separating them. This CDR3 has 13 amino acids. Germline V lookup: CDR1 SGHTA, CDR2 FQGNSA. The CDR3 sequence is CASGGQLNTEAFF. CDR3 bases: TGTGCCAGCGGGGGGCAGCTGAACACTGAAGCTTTCTTT.

This clonotype appeared many times. The chain links TRBV27 to TRBJ2-2; D unclear. Trimming removed 8 bases at V and 1 base at J, with 8 bases between. In germline, CDR1 is MNHEY, CDR2 SMNVEV (reference sequence). The CDR3 runs 13 residues. The CDR3 sequence: CASLRLNTGELFF. CDR3 bases: TGTGCCAGCCTGCGCTTGAACACCGGGGAGCTGTTTTTT.

This clonotype has a count of ten or more. The chain combines TRBV18 with TRBJ2-3; weak D call: TRBD2 (5 bases). CDR3 size: 14 residues. V gave up 2 bases and J gave up 5 bases, with 11 bases separating them. In germline, CDR1 is KGHSH, CDR2 LQKENI. DNA for the CDR3: TGTGCCAGCTCACCAGAGGGAGTTGAAGATACGCAGTATTTT. Translated, it gives CASSPEGVEDTQYF. The variable domain in full, completed from reference TRBV18 and TRBJ2-3, reads NAGVMQNPRHLVRRRGQEARLRCSPMKGHSHVYWYRQLPEEGLKFMVYLQKENIIDESGMPKERFSAEFPKEGPSILRIQQVVRGDSAAYFCASSPEGVEDTQYFGPGTRLTVL.

This chain's CDR3 is CASSSGTFGFGANVLTF. The CDR3 nucleotides read TGTGCCAGCAGTTCCGGGACCTTTGGCTTCGGGGCCAACGTCCTGACTTTC. V is TRBV12-3 or TRBV12-4 and J is TRBJ2-6; D tentatively reads TRBD1 or TRBD2 (5 bases each). This CDR3 is 17 amino acids long. Trimming pared 4 bases from V and 4 bases from J, leaving 17 bases between.

This clonotype was counted many times. V usage is TRBV7-6 and J usage is TRBJ2-1; tentatively, D is TRBD2 (6 bases). V gave up 5 bases and J gave up 4 bases, with 15 bases separating them. Per germline, CDR1 SGHVS and CDR2 FNYEAQ. The CDR3 is 15 amino acids. The CDR3 coding sequence is TGTGCCAGCAGCCCCGGGCCGGGAGAGTACAATGAGCAGTTCTTC. Translation: CASSPGPGEYNEQFF. Drawing the rest from reference TRBV7-6 and TRBJ2-1, the complete variable domain is GAGVSQSPRYKVTKRGQDVALRCDPISGHVSLYWYRQALGQGPEFLTYFNYEAQQDKSGLPNDRFSAERPEGSISTLTIQRTEQRDSAMYRCASSPGPGEYNEQFFGPGTRLTVL.

This clonotype was seen ten or more times. V usage is TRBV5-6 and J usage is TRBJ2-7; TRBD2 might be the D (5 bases). The V end lost 4 bases, the J end lost 5 bases, and 10 bases lay between the germline ends. The CDR3 totals 12 residues. Germline V lookup: CDR1 SGHDT, CDR2 YYEEEE. CDR3 region: CASSRLRDEQYF. For the CDR3, the DNA is TGTGCCAGCAGCCGTTTGAGGGACGAGCAGTACTTC.

Ten or more counts support this clonotype. This chain links TRBV10-3 with TRBJ1-5, with a tentative D call TRBD1 (5 bases). CDR1 and CDR2 from the germline V gene are ENHRY and SYGVKD. V lost 2 bases and J 6 bases, leaving 8 bases between the germline ends. There are 13 residues in the CDR3. In DNA, the CDR3 is TGTGCCATCAGTGAGGACAGCCTTCAGCCCCAGCATTTT. It codes for CAISEDSLQPQHF.

This clonotype has only a few counts. The rearrangement uses TRBV5-1 and TRBJ1-1; perhaps TRBD1 as D (5 bases). Germline V gene sequence: CDR1 SGHRS, CDR2 YFSETQ. Trimming cost V 3 bases and J 3 bases, with 12 bases left between them. This CDR3 is 14 amino acids long. For the CDR3, the DNA is TGCGCCAGCAGCTGGGGGACGGAGGACACTGAAGCTTTCTTT. It encodes CASSWGTEDTEAFF. Variable domain in full (rest from reference TRBV5-1 and TRBJ1-1): KAGVTQTPRYLIKTRGQQVTLSCSPISGHRSVSWYQQTPGQGLQFLFEYFSETQRNKGNFPGRFSGRQFSNSRSEMNVSTLELGDSALYLCASSWGTEDTEAFFGQGTRLTVV.

This clonotype occurred many times. The CDR3 loop reads CSVEVQGGNTEAFF. The CDR3 DNA is TGCAGCGTTGAAGTACAGGGGGGGAACACTGAAGCTTTCTTT. The chain uses TRBV29-1 and TRBJ1-1, with 8 bases matching TRBD1. V lost 1 base and J lost 1; bases outside the gene matches: 2. The CDR3 spans 14 residues. Per the germline V gene, CDR1 is SQVTM and CDR2 is ANQGSEA.

This clonotype has ten or more counts. The chain has TRBV28 and TRBJ2-7; 9 positions agree with TRBD1. Germline V CDR1 and CDR2: MDHEN, SYDVKM. This CDR3 region has 16 residues. With 3 bases clipped from V and 3 bases from J, the junction kept 9 bases outside the gene matches. The CDR3 coding sequence is TGTGCCAGCAGTTTCTCACAGGGACAGGGCCACTACGAGCAGTACTTC. Encoded protein: CASSFSQGQGHYEQYF. The full variable domain, with the rest looked up from reference TRBV28 and TRBJ2-7, is DVKVTQSSRYLVKRTGEKVFLECVQDMDHENMFWYRQDPGLGLRLIYFSYDVKMKEKGDIPEGYSVSREKKERFSLILESASTNQTSMYLCASSFSQGQGHYEQYFGPGTRLTVT.

In its sample, this clonotype was seen a few times. J is TRBJ2-7 and V is TRBV9, with 10 bases aligning to TRBD1. Germline values: CDR1 SGDLS, CDR2 YYNGEE. V gave up 4 bases and J gave up 2 bases; unmatched junction bases: 6. The CDR3 sequence is 15 residues long. The CDR3 DNA follows: TGTGCCAGCAGCCTCTCCGGGACAGGGGCCTACGAGCAGTACTTC. It codes for CASSLSGTGAYEQYF. Full variable domain (missing parts from reference TRBV9 and TRBJ2-7): DSGVTQTPKHLITATGQRVTLRCSPRSGDLSVYWYQQSLDQGLQFLIQYYNGEERAKGNILERFSAQQFPDLHSELNLSSLELGDSALYFCASSLSGTGAYEQYFGPGTRLTVT.

This clonotype was observed at least ten times. V gene TRBV29-1 combines with J gene TRBJ2-2; 10 bases agree with TRBD1. This CDR3 has 14 residues. The V segment lost 6 bases and the J segment 5 bases; nucleotides outside the gene matches: 6. Germline CDR1 and CDR2: SQVTM and ANQGSEA. This chain's CDR3 is CSVLTGGNTGELFF. In DNA, the CDR3 is TGCAGCGTCCTGACAGGGGGCAATACCGGGGAGCTGTTTTTT.

A few counts support this clonotype. The junction departs from the called germline gene at one end, perhaps through a read error. The chain uses TRBV20-1 and TRBJ1-1; D is undetermined. The germline V gene has CDR1 DFQATT and CDR2 SNEGSKA (reference sequence). There are 11 residues in the CDR3. In nucleotides, the CDR3 is TGCAGCGCTAAGGGGAACACTGAAGCTTTCTTT. Translating gives CSAKGNTEAFF.

This clonotype was picked up many times. The genes are TRBV7-2 and TRBJ2-7; possibly TRBD1 for D (6 bases). V lost 0 bases, J lost 4 bases, and 10 bases lay in between. CDR3 length equals 14 residues. Looked up from germline, CDR1 is SGHTA and CDR2 is FQGNSA. In DNA, the CDR3 is TGTGCCAGCAGCTTAGCCCAGGGGATGTACGAGCAGTACTTC. Translated, it gives CASSLAQGMYEQYF.

This clonotype was seen ten or more times. The chain combines TRBV16 with TRBJ1-1, with a tentative D call TRBD1 (6 bases). The length of the CDR3 is 15 residues. Between the trimmed V and J ends, which lost 4 bases and 1 base, there was a span of 13 bases. The germline CDR1 and CDR2 sequences are KGHSY and FQNENV. This CDR3 reads CASSPGGRANTEAFF. CDR3 sequence (DNA): TGTGCCAGCAGCCCCGGGGGGCGGGCGAACACTGAAGCTTTCTTT. Supplemented by reference TRBV16 and TRBJ1-1, the full variable domain reads GEEVAQTPKHLVRGEGQKAKLYCAPIKGHSYVFWYQQVLKNEFKFLISFQNENVFDETGMPKERFSAKCLPNSPCSLEIQATKLEDSAVYFCASSPGGRANTEAFFGQGTRLTVV.

This clonotype was observed a few times. The genes are TRBV30 and TRBJ1-1, with a tentative D call TRBD1 (6 bases). There are 13 residues in the CDR3. Trimming shortened V by 4 bases and J by 4 bases, and 13 bases separated the two germline ends. Germline V gene data show CDR1 as GTSNPN and CDR2 as SVGIG (reference sequence). DNA of the CDR3: TGTGCCTGGACAGAGGGGGGGGGCACTGAAGCTTTCTTT. Protein sequence: CAWTEGGGTEAFF.

The genes are TRBV30 and TRBJ2-7, with D perhaps being TRBD1 or TRBD2 (6 bases each). V lost 3 bases and J 7 bases, leaving 16 bases between the germline ends. The V gene's germline CDR1 is GTSNPN and CDR2 SVGIG (reference sequence). CDR3 length equals 13 residues. CDR3 protein: CAWSRSGAGEQYF. The CDR3 nucleotides are TGTGCCTGGAGCCGGTCGGGGGCTGGGGAGCAGTACTTC. The full variable domain, with the rest looked up from reference TRBV30 and TRBJ2-7, is SQTIHQWPATLVQPVGSPLSLECTVEGTSNPNLYWYRQAAGRGLQLLFYSVGIGQISSEVPQNLSASRPQDRQFILSSKKLLLSDSGFYLCAWSRSGAGEQYFGPGTRLTVT.

This clonotype came up a few times. This sequence joins TRBV6-2 or TRBV6-3 and TRBJ2-4, with 7 bases matching TRBD2. This CDR3 contains 14 residues. Losses at the gene ends were 0 bases for V and 6 bases for J; bases not matched to a gene: 2. Germline loops: CDR1 MNHEY, CDR2 SVGEGT. The CDR3 protein is CASSYSGRGNIQYF. The DNA for the CDR3 is TGTGCCAGCAGTTACTCTGGGAGGGGAAACATTCAGTACTTC.

The chain carries TRBV3-1 and TRBJ2-7; 8 bases fit TRBD2. V shed 4 bases and J 7 bases; nucleotides not matched to a gene: 9. The CDR3 extends over 14 amino acids. The germline V gene has CDR1 LGHDT and CDR2 YNNKEL (reference sequence). The CDR3 loop is CASSPWGSGIEQYF. In DNA form, the CDR3 reads TGTGCCAGCAGCCCTTGGGGTAGCGGGATTGAGCAGTACTTC.

This clonotype turned up a few times. The chain uses TRBV2 and TRBJ2-5; the D is unclear. Germline V gene data show CDR1 as SNHLY and CDR2 as FYNNEI. The CDR3 length is 16 residues. V dropped 6 bases and J dropped 7 bases, with 24 bases sitting between them. CDR3 DNA sequence: TGTGCCAGCAGAAGCCGGTTTTTAGCCCATCCGGGGACCCAGTACTTC. This sequence encodes CASRSRFLAHPGTQYF.

The chain uses TRBV24-1 and TRBJ2-3; no firm D call. CDR3 length: 13 amino acids. Germline V lookup: CDR1 KGHDR, CDR2 SFDVKD. With 5 bases removed from V and 7 bases from J, the gap between germline ends came to 12 bases. DNA for the CDR3: TGTGCCACCAGTGCCCCAGCGAGTTATACGCAGTATTTT. Its translation: CATSAPASYTQYF.